The T cell receptor beta chain described here comes from a study of T-cell reconstitution after alpha-beta-depleted transplantation in children. Regarding the study as a whole: TCRbeta diversity was high at day 60 in some patients (a result of surviving recipient T cells and thymic progenitors).

Concerning this clonotype itself: The target antigen is unknown.

Unique molecular identifiers were incorporated when the TCRbeta library was constructed. TCRdb reanalysed the PCR reads using MiXCR and keeps one entry per CDR3 protein. The sample holds approximately 500,000 distinct CDR3 sequences; roughly 10% are singletons and the top ten take approximately 2%. Sequencing used PBMCs, obtained before TCRalphabeta/CD19-depleted stem cell transplant. This sequence originates from a child under 10 years old with inherited bone marrow failure, due to receive a stem cell transplant.

CDR3 coding DNA: TGTGCCATCAGCCGGGAGAACACCGGGGAGCTGTTTTTT. It codes for CAISRENTGELFF. The V and J genes are TRBV10-3 and TRBJ2-2; TRBD2 might be the D (5 bases). The CDR3 spans 13 residues. V was trimmed by 6 bases and J by 1 base, leaving 6 bases between them. Germline V gene sequence: CDR1 ENHRY, CDR2 SYGVKD.